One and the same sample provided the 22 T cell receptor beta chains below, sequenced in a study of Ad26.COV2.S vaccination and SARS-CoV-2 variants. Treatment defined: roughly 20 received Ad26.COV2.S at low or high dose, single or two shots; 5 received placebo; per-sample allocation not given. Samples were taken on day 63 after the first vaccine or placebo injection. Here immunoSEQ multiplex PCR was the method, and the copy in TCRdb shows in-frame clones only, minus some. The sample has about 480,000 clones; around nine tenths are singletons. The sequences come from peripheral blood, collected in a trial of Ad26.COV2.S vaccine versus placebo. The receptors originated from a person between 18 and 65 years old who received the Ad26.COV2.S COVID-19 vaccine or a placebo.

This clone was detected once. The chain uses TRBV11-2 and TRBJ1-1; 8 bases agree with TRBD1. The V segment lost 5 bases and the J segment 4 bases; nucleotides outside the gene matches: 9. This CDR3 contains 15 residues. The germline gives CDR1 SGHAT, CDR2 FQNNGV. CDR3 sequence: CASSQDRGWGTEAFF. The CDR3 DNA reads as TGTGCCAGCAGCCAAGACAGGGGTTGGGGCACTGAAGCTTTCTTT.

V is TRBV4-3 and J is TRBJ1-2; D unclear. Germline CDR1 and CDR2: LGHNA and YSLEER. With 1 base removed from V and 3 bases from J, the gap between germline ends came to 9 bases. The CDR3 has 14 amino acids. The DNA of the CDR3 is TGCGCCAGCAGCCAAGGGTCGTTGGACTATGGCTACACCTTC. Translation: CASSQGSLDYGYTF.

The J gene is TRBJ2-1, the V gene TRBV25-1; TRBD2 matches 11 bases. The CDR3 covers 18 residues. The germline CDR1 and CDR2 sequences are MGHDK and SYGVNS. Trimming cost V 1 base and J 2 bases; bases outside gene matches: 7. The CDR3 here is CASSESGLAGGAYNEQFF. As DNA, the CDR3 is TGTGCCAGCAGTGAATCGGGGCTAGCGGGAGGAGCCTACAATGAGCAGTTCTTC.

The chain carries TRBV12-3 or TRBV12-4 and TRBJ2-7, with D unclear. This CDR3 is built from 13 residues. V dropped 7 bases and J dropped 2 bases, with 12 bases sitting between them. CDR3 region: CASKELGAYEQYF. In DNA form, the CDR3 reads TGTGCCAGCAAGGAGTTAGGCGCCTACGAGCAGTACTTC.

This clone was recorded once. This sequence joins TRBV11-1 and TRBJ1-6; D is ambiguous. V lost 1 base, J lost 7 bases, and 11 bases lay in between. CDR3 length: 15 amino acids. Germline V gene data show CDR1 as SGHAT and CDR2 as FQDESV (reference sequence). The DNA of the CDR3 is TGTGCCAGCAGCTTAGTAGGTGGCAGAAATTCACCCCTCCACTTT. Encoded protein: CASSLVGGRNSPLHF.

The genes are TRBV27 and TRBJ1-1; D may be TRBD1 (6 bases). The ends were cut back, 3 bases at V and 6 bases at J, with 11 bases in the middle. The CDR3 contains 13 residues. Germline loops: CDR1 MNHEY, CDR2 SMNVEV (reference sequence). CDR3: CASSFQGMSEAFF. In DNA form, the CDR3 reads TGTGCCAGCAGTTTTCAGGGGATGTCTGAAGCTTTCTTT.

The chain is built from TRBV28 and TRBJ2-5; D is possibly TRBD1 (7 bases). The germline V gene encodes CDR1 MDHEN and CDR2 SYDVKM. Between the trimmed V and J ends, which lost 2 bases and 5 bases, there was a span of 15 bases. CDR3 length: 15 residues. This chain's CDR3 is CASSLVQGRSETQYF. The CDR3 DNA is TGTGCCAGCAGTTTAGTACAGGGGAGGAGCGAGACCCAGTACTTC.

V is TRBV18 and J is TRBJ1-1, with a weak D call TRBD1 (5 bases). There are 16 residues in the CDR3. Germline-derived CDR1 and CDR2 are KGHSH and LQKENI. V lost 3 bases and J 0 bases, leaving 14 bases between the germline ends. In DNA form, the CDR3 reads TGTGCCAGCTCACCTGGGACCTCAGTCATGAACACTGAAGCTTTCTTT. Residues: CASSPGTSVMNTEAFF.

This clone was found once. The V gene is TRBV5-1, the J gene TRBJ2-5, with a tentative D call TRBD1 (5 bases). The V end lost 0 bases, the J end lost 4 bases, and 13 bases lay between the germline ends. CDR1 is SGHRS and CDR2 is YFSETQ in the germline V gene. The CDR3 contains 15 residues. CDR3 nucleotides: TGCGCCAGCAGCTTGGGTAGGGGCTTCGGAGAGACCCAGTACTTC. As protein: CASSLGRGFGETQYF.

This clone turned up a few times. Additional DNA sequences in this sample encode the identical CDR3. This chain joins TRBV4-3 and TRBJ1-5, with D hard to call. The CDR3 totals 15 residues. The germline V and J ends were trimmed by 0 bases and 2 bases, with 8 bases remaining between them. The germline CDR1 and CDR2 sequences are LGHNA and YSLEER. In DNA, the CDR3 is TGCGCCAGCAGCCAAGACGGCGGGGGCAATCAGCCCCAGCATTTT. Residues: CASSQDGGGNQPQHF.

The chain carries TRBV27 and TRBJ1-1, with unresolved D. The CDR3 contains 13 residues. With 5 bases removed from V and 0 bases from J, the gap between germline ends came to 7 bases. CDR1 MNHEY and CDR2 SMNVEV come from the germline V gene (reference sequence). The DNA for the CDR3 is TGTGCCAGCAGTACCGACATGAACACTGAAGCTTTCTTT. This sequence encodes CASSTDMNTEAFF.

The chain's CDR3 is CASSRFQDLTDTQYF. The CDR3 region has the DNA TGTGCCTCATCGAGGTTCCAGGATTTGACAGATACGCAGTATTTT. The chain couples TRBV27 to TRBJ2-3; D call uncertain. Per the germline V gene, CDR1 is MNHEY and CDR2 is SMNVEV (reference sequence). The V gene lost 11 bases and the J gene lost 3 bases, with 21 bases spanning the gap. The CDR3 loop spans 15 amino acids.

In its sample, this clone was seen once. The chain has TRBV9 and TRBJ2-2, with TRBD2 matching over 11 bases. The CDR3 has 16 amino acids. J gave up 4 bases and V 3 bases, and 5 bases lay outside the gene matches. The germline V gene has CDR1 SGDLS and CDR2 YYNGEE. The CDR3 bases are TGTGCCAGCAGCGCGACCGGGACTAGCGGCACCGGGGAGCTGTTTTTT. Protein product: CASSATGTSGTGELFF.

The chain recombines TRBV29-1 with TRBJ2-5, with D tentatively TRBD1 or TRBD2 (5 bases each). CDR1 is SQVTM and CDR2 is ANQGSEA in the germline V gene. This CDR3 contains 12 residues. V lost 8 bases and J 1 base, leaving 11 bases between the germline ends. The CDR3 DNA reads TGCAGCCTCCGGGACGGCCAAGAGACCCAGTACTTC. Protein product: CSLRDGQETQYF.

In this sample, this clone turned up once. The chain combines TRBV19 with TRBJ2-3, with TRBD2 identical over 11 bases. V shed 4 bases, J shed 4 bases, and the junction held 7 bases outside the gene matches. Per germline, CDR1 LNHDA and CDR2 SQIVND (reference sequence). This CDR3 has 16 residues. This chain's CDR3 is CASSKTGTSGSDTQYF. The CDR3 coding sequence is TGTGCCAGTAGTAAAACCGGGACTAGCGGTTCAGATACGCAGTATTTT.

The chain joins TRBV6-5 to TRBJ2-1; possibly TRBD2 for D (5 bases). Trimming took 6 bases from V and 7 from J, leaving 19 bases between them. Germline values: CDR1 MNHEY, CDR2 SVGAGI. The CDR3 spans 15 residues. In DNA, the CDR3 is TGTGCCAGCAGGGCTAGGACTGGAGTGCAGAATGAGCAGTTCTTC. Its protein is CASRARTGVQNEQFF.

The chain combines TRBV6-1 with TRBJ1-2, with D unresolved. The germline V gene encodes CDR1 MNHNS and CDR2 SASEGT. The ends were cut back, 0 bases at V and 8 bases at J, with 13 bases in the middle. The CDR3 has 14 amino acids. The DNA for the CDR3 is TGTGCCAGCAGTGAAGCGACGGATTTGTACGGCTACACCTTC. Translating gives CASSEATDLYGYTF.

CDR3 in DNA: TGTGCCAGCAGCGCCGACGGGACTACCTCCTACGAGCAGTACTTC. As protein: CASSADGTTSYEQYF. The chain couples TRBV9 to TRBJ2-7, with 7 bases lining up with TRBD2. J was trimmed by 0 bases and V by 3 bases; bases with no gene match: 6. There are 15 residues in the CDR3. Germline-derived CDR1 and CDR2 are SGDLS and YYNGEE.

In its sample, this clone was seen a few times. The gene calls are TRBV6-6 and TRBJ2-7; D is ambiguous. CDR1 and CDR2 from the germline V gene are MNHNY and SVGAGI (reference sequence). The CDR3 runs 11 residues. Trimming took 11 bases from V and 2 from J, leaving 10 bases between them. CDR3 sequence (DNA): TGTGCCGGAGCACCCGCCTACGAGCAGTACTTC. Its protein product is CAGAPAYEQYF.

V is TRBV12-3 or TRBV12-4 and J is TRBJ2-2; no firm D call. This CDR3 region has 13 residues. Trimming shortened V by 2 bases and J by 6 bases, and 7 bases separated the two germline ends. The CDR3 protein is CASSLYNPGELFF. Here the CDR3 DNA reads TGTGCCAGCAGTTTATACAATCCCGGGGAGCTGTTTTTT.

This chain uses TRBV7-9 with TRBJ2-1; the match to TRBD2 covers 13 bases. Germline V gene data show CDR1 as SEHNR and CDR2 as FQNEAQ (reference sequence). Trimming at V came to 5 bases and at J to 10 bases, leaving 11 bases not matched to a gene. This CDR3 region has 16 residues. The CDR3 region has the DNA TGTGCCAGCAGCACAGAAGGACTAGCGGGAGTTGGGGAGCAGTTCTTC. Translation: CASSTEGLAGVGEQFF.

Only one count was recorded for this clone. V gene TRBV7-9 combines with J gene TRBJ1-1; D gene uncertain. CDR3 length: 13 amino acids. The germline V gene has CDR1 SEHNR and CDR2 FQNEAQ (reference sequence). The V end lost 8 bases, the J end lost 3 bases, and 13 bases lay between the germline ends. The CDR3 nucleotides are TGTGCCAGCGGGGAGCGGCGGGACACTGAAGCTTTCTTT. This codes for CASGERRDTEAFF.